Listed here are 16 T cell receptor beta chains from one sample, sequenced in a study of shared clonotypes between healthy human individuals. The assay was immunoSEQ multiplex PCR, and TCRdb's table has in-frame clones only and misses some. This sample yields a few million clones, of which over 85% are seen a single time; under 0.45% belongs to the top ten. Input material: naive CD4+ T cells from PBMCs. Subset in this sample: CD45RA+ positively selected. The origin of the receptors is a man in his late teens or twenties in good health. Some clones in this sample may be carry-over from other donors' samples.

The CDR3 DNA is TGTGCCAGCAGCTATACCCCTAGCGGCTCCTACGAGCAGTACTTC. It codes for CASSYTPSGSYEQYF. The genes are TRBV7-9 and TRBJ2-7, with 7 bases identical to TRBD2. V shed 4 bases and J 0 bases; nucleotides not matched to a gene: 6. Germline V gives CDR1 SEHNR, CDR2 FQNEAQ (reference sequence). CDR3 length: 15 amino acids.

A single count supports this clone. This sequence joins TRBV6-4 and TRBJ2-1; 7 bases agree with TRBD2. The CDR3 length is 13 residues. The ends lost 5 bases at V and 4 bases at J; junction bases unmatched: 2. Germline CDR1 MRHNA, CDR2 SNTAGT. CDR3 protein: CASSSGKYNEQFF. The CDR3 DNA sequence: TGTGCCAGCAGTAGCGGGAAATACAATGAGCAGTTCTTC.

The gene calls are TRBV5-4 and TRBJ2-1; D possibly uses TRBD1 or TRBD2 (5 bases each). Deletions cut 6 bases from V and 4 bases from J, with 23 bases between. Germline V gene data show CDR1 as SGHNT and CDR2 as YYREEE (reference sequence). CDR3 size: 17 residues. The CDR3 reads CASTLGTGGYAYNEQFF. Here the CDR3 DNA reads TGTGCCAGCACCCTTGGGACGGGCGGTTACGCTTACAATGAGCAGTTCTTC. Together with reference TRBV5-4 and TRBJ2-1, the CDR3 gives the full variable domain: ETGVTQSPTHLIKTRGQQVTLRCSSQSGHNTVSWYQQALGQGPQFIFQYYREEENGRGNFPPRFSGLQFPNYSSELNVNALELDDSALYLCASTLGTGGYAYNEQFFGPGTRLTVL.

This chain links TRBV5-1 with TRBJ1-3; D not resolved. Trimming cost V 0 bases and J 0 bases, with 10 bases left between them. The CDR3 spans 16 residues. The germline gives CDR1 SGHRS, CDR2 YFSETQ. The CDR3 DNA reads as TGCGCCAGCAGCTTGGTGGGCAGGTTCTCTGGAAACACCATATATTTT. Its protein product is CASSLVGRFSGNTIYF.

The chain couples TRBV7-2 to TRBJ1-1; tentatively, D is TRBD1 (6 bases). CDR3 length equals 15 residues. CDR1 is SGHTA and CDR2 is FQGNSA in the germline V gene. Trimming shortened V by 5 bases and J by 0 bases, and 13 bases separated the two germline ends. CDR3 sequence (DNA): TGTGCCAGCAGCACCCGGACAGTGATGAACACTGAAGCTTTCTTT. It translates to CASSTRTVMNTEAFF.

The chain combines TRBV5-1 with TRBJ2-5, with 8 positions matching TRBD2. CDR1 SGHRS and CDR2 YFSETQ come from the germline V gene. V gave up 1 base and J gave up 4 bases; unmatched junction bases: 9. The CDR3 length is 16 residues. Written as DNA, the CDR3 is TGCGCCAGCAGCTTGTCCCACCGTCTAGCGGGAGAGACCCAGTACTTC. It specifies CASSLSHRLAGETQYF.

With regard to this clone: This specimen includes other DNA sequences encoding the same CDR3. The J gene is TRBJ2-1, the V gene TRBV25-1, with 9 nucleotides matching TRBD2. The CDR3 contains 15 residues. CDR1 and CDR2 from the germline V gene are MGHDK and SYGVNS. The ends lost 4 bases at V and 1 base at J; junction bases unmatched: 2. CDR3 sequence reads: CASSGAGGSYNEQFF. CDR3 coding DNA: TGTGCCAGCAGTGGAGCGGGGGGTTCCTACAATGAGCAGTTCTTC.

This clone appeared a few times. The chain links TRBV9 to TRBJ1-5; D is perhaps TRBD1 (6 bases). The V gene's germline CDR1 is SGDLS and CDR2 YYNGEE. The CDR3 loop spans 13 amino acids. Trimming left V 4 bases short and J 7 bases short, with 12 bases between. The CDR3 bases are TGTGCCAGCAGCAAGAACAGGGACCAGCCCCAGCATTTT. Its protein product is CASSKNRDQPQHF.

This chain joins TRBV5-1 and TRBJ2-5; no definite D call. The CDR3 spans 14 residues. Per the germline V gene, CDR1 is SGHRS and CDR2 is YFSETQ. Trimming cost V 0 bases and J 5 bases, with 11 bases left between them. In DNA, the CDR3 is TGCGCCAGCAGCTTGGGGCCGGGCTCGGAGACCCAGTACTTC. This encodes CASSLGPGSETQYF.

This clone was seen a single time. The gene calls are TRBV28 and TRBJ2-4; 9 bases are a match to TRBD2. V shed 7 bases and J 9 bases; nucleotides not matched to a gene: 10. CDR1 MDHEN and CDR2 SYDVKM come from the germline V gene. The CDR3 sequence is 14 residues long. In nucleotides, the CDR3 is TGTGCCAGCAACCGCGGGAGGGCCTTAGGCATTCAGTACTTC. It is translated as CASNRGRALGIQYF.

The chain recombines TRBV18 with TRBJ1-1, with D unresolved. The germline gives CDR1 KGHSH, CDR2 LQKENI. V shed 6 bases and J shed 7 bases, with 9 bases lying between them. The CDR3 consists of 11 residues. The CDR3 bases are TGTGCCAGCTCCGATCCGCGTGAAGCTTTCTTT. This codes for CASSDPREAFF.

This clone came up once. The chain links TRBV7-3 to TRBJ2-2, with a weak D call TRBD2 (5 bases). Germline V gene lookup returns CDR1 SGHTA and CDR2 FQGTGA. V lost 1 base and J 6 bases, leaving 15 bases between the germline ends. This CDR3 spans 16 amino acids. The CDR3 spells CASSLRSTGGPGELFF. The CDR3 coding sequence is TGTGCCAGCAGCTTAAGGTCTACGGGCGGGCCCGGGGAGCTGTTTTTT.

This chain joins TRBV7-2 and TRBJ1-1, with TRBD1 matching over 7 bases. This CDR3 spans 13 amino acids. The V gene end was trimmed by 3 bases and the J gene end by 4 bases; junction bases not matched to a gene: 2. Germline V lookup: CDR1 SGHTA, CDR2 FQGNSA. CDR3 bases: TGTGCCAGCAGCTTCCACAGGGGCACTGAAGCTTTCTTT. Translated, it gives CASSFHRGTEAFF.

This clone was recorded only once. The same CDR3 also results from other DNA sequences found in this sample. CDR3 DNA sequence: TGCAGCGTTGGTGGAGGAAACTATGGCTACACCTTC. Translated: CSVGGGNYGYTF. This chain links TRBV29-1 with TRBJ1-2, with D unclear. Between the trimmed V and J ends, which lost 4 bases and 2 bases, there was a span of 8 bases. The germline CDR1 and CDR2 sequences are SQVTM and ANQGSEA. CDR3 size: 12 residues.

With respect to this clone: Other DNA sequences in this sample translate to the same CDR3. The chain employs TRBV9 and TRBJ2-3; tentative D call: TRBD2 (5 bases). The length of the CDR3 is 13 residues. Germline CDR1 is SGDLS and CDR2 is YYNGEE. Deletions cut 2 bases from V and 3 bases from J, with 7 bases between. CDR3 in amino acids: CASSVDLTDTQYF. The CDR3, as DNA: TGTGCCAGCAGCGTGGACTTGACAGATACGCAGTATTTT. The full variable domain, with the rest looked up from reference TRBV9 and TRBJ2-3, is DSGVTQTPKHLITATGQRVTLRCSPRSGDLSVYWYQQSLDQGLQFLIQYYNGEERAKGNILERFSAQQFPDLHSELNLSSLELGDSALYFCASSVDLTDTQYFGPGTRLTVL.

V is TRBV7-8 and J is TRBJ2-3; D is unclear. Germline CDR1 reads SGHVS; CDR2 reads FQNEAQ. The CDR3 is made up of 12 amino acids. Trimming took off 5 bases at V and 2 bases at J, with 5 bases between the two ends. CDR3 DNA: TGTGCCAGCAGCCGATTCACAGATACGCAGTATTTT. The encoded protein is CASSRFTDTQYF.